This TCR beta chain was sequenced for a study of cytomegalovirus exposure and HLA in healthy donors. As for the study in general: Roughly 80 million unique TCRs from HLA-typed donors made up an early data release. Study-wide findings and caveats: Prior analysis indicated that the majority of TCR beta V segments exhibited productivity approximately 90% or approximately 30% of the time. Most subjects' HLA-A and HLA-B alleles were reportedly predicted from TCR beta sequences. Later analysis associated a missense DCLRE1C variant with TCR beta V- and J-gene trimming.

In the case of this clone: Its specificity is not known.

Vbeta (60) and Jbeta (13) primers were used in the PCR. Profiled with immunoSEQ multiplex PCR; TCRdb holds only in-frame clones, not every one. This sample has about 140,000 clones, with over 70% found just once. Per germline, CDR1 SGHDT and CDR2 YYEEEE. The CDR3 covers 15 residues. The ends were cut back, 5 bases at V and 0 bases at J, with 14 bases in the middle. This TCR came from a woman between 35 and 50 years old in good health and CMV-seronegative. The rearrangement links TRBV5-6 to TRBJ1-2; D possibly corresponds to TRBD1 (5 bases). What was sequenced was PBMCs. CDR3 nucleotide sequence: TGTGCCAGCAGTTCAGGAGGGGACCCTAACTATGGCTACACCTTC. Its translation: CASSSGGDPNYGYTF.